What follows are 4 T cell receptor beta chains derived from one specimen sequenced in a study of T cells in localized non-small cell lung cancer. TCRdb's table, derived via immunoSEQ multiplex PCR, lists solely in-frame clones and lacks some. The table includes under 5,000 clones, around 30% detected once. The sample here was lung tumor tissue, taken before any cancer treatment. These receptors were taken from a male donor aged 60 or over with stage III lung adenocarcinoma.

This clone is categorized as medium-sized. The DNA for the CDR3 is TGTGCCAGCCTCCTAGGGAGCTATGGCTACACCTTC. It translates to CASLLGSYGYTF. This rearrangement joins TRBV28 to TRBJ1-2; no definite D call. CDR1 and CDR2 (germline): MDHEN, SYDVKM. The CDR3 is 12 amino acids. Trimming cost V 8 bases and J 4 bases, with 11 bases left between them.

There are a few counts of this clone. The chain is built from TRBV11-3 and TRBJ1-2; D perhaps matches TRBD1 (6 bases). V was cut by 2 bases and J by 0 bases, with 13 bases left in between. CDR3 length: 16 residues. Germline V lookup: CDR1 SGHNT, CDR2 YENEEA. CDR3 amino acids: CASSLRPGVPNYGYTF. For the CDR3, the DNA is TGTGCCAGCAGCTTAAGGCCAGGGGTCCCTAACTATGGCTACACCTTC.

The chain employs TRBV19 and TRBJ2-6; maybe TRBD1 (6 bases). Germline CDR1 LNHDA, CDR2 SQIVND (reference sequence). Trimming left V 5 bases short and J 6 bases short, with 11 bases between. The CDR3 runs to 14 residues. CDR3 nucleotides: TGTGCCAGTAGTTATGGGGGACAGGCCAACGTCCTGACTTTC. Encoded protein: CASSYGGQANVLTF.

This clone was observed a handful of times. The chain employs TRBV6-8 and TRBJ1-1; a possible D gene is TRBD1 (6 bases). The CDR3 is made up of 15 amino acids. V was clipped by 6 bases and J by 0 bases, with 14 bases between them. The germline V gene encodes CDR1 MNHGY and CDR2 SAAAGT. The CDR3 sequence is CASRDPGQMNTEAFF. Written as DNA, the CDR3 is TGTGCCAGCAGGGATCCCGGACAGATGAACACTGAAGCTTTCTTT.